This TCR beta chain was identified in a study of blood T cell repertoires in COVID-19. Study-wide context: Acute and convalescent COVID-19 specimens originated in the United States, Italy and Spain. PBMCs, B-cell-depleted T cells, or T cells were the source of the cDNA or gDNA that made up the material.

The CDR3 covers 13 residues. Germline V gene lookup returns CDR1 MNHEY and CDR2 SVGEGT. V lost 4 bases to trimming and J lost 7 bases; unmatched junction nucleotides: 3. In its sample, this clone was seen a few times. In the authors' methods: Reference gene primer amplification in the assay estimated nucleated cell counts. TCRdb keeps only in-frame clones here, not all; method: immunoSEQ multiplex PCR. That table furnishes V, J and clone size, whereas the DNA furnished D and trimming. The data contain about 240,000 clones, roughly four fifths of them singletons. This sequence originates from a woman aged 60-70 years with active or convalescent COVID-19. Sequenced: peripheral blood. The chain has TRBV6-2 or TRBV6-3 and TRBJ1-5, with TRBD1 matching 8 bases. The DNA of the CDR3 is TGTGCCAGCAGTTCGACAGGGGTGCAGCCCCAGCATTTT. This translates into CASSSTGVQPQHF.